This paragraph reports one T cell receptor beta chain. Its antigen is not identified. Measured with immunoSEQ multiplex PCR; TCRdb has only the in-frame clones, and not every one. This sample has about 140,000 clones, with about nine tenths found just once. Germline V gene sequence: CDR1 MNHEY, CDR2 SVGAGI. Between the trimmed V and J ends, which lost 1 base and 4 bases, there was a span of 12 bases. This CDR3 has 15 residues. This sample is part of a study of T cell responses to AZD1222 COVID-19 vaccine. Study overall: Analysis merged second doses at about 4 or about 12 weeks.

Study-level points and caveats: Repertoires were sampled only after the peak T cell response.

The sample in question was peripheral blood, obtained on day 0 of AZD1222 vaccination. The rearrangement uses TRBV6-5 and TRBJ2-3; D uncertain. This receptor was taken from an adult in good health. The CDR3 DNA reads as TGTGCCAGCAGTTACTTAGACTCTGGGGCAGATACGCAGTATTTT. It codes for CASSYLDSGADTQYF.